This TCR beta chain derives from a study of human T cells and chemical hapten exposure. As for the study in general: Slight differences in pooled library volume were the main source of varying TCR yields across samples. The study, taken as a whole, reports: There were significantly more large CDR3 similarity clusters among expanded TCRs than among controls.

This clonotype has at least ten counts. Its antigen is undetermined. The V end lost 5 bases, the J end lost 4 bases, and 11 bases lay between the germline ends. This CDR3 has 13 amino acids. CDR1 is SGHTA, CDR2 FQGNSA, per germline. The library labeled individual cDNA molecules by adding unique molecular identifiers to them. TCRdb re-derived calls from the RACE reads in MiXCR, one entry per CDR3 protein. This table has more than 250,000 distinct CDR3 sequences, around 7.7% appearing once. Stated time point: pre-sensitization, week 0. Treatment: therapeutic diphenylcyclopropenone sensitization with weekly scalp DPC. Extraction of total RNA was performed on unfractionated whole blood.

The clonotype was recovered from a man aged 18 to 29 with alopecia areata. Some clones in this sample may be carry-over from other donors' samples. The material was whole blood, obtained in connection with sensitization to the hapten diphenylcyclopropenone (DPC). The chain joins TRBV7-2 to TRBJ1-2; possible D gene TRBD1, 5 bases. The CDR3 loop reads CASSGDRSYGYTF. The CDR3 region has the DNA TGTGCCAGCAGCGGTGACAGAAGCTATGGCTACACCTTC.